These 27 T cell receptor beta chains were sequenced from one sample in a study of T cell responses to AZD1222 COVID-19 vaccine. The repertoire was sequenced with immunoSEQ multiplex PCR; TCRdb's copy has only in-frame clones and lacks some. The sample includes more than 95,000 clones, 93% of them seen just once. Here the sequenced sample was peripheral blood, taken on day 0 of AZD1222 vaccination. These receptors all come from an adult in good health.

This clone was recorded only once. The chain links TRBV4-3 to TRBJ2-3; no clear D gene. The CDR3 extends over 15 amino acids. The germline V and J ends were trimmed by 1 base and 3 bases, with 11 bases remaining between them. Germline assignment: CDR1 LGHNA and CDR2 YSLEER. This chain's CDR3 is CASSQGIGVTDTQYF. CDR3 in DNA: TGCGCCAGCAGCCAAGGAATTGGGGTGACAGATACGCAGTATTTT.

The DNA of the CDR3 is TGTGCCAGCAGCTTAGACAGGGGGATATACAATGAGCAGTTCTTC. This codes for CASSLDRGIYNEQFF. V gene TRBV7-2 combines with J gene TRBJ2-1; 8 nucleotides match TRBD1. CDR1 SGHTA and CDR2 FQGNSA come from the germline V gene. The CDR3 contains 15 residues. V gave up 1 base and J gave up 4 bases; unmatched junction bases: 3.

The rearrangement uses TRBV24-1 and TRBJ1-1; possible D gene TRBD1, 5 bases. V lost 6 bases and J 8 bases, leaving 15 bases between the germline ends. Germline CDR1 KGHDR, CDR2 SFDVKD. CDR3 length: 13 residues. CDR3 DNA: TGTGCCACCAGTTCCCGGACAAGGACAGAAGCTTTCTTT. Translated, it gives CATSSRTRTEAFF.

This sequence joins TRBV10-3 and TRBJ2-2, with 8 bases aligning to TRBD1. The J segment lost 1 base and the V segment lost 10 bases, leaving 8 bases of the junction unmatched. Looked up from germline, CDR1 is ENHRY and CDR2 is SYGVKD. This CDR3 is 15 amino acids long. The CDR3 spells CASLGDRQNTGELFF. In nucleotides, the CDR3 is TGTGCCAGCTTGGGGGACAGGCAGAACACCGGGGAGCTGTTTTTT.

This chain uses TRBV15 with TRBJ1-3; 8 bases are shared with TRBD1. This CDR3 is 14 amino acids long. Looked up from germline, CDR1 is LNHNV and CDR2 is YYDKDF (reference sequence). V dropped 10 bases and J dropped 0; count of bases not matched to a gene: 5. The CDR3: CAIGTGDSGNTIYF. DNA of the CDR3: TGTGCCATCGGGACAGGCGACTCTGGAAACACCATATATTTT. Filled out from reference TRBV15 and TRBJ1-3, the complete variable domain reads DAMVIQNPRYQVTQFGKPVTLSCSQTLNHNVMYWYQQKSSQAPKLLFHYYDKDFNNEADTPDNFQSRRPNTSFCFLDIRSPGLGDTAMYLCAIGTGDSGNTIYFGEGSWLTVV.

This chain links TRBV19 with TRBJ1-6; D is possibly TRBD1 (6 bases). The germline V gene encodes CDR1 LNHDA and CDR2 SQIVND (reference sequence). The germline V and J ends were trimmed by 5 bases and 7 bases, with 9 bases remaining between them. The CDR3 is 13 residues long. The CDR3 DNA sequence: TGTGCCAGTAGTGCGGGGGGCAATTCACCCCTCCACTTT. Amino acids: CASSAGGNSPLHF.

The chain has TRBV4-1 and TRBJ1-2; TRBD1 matches 7 bases. The V gene's germline CDR1 is MGHRA and CDR2 YSYEKL. The CDR3 loop spans 15 amino acids. Trimming at V came to 0 bases and at J to 7 bases, leaving 8 bases not matched to a gene. The CDR3 DNA is TGCGCCAGCAGCCAAGATCTGAGGGGGCGGGTTGGCTACACCTTC. As protein: CASSQDLRGRVGYTF.

The chain employs TRBV28 and TRBJ2-5; no definite D call. V lost 6 bases and J 3 bases, leaving 14 bases between the germline ends. CDR3 size: 14 residues. Germline V gene sequence: CDR1 MDHEN, CDR2 SYDVKM. The CDR3 loop reads CASSRAPGEETQYF. DNA for the CDR3: TGTGCCAGCAGCCGGGCCCCCGGCGAAGAGACCCAGTACTTC.

V gene TRBV5-6 combines with J gene TRBJ2-3, with a tentative D call TRBD2 (6 bases). Germline V gives CDR1 SGHDT, CDR2 YYEEEE. The CDR3 consists of 15 residues. The V gene lost 2 bases and the J gene lost 2 bases, with 12 bases spanning the gap. The CDR3 DNA is TGTGCCAGCAGCTTCCCGGGACTCAACACAGATACGCAGTATTTT. Translated: CASSFPGLNTDTQYF.

The chain joins TRBV18 to TRBJ2-3, with D possibly TRBD1 on 6 matching bases. The germline V and J ends were trimmed by 0 bases and 0 bases, with 19 bases remaining between them. Germline CDR1 KGHSH, CDR2 LQKENI. The CDR3 has 19 amino acids. CDR3 DNA sequence: TGTGCCAGCTCACCACCGCAAGGACAGCTAGGATCTAGCACAGATACGCAGTATTTT. This codes for CASSPPQGQLGSSTDTQYF.

The V gene is TRBV7-2, the J gene TRBJ2-1, with TRBD2 identical over 14 bases. J gave up 0 bases and V 1 base, and 5 bases lay outside the gene matches. The length of the CDR3 is 19 residues. Germline-derived CDR1 and CDR2 are SGHTA and FQGNSA. CDR3 sequence reads: CASSLGAGLAGGSYNEQFF. CDR3 in DNA: TGTGCCAGCAGCTTAGGAGCAGGACTAGCGGGAGGCTCCTACAATGAGCAGTTCTTC.

The V and J genes are TRBV7-3 and TRBJ1-1; D gene ambiguous. This CDR3 has 13 amino acids. The germline CDR1 and CDR2 sequences are SGHTA and FQGTGA. Deletions cut 1 base from V and 10 bases from J, with 13 bases between. The CDR3 protein is CASSLRRAERAFF. CDR3 bases: TGTGCCAGCAGCTTAAGGAGGGCGGAGAGAGCTTTCTTT. Variable domain in full (rest from reference TRBV7-3 and TRBJ1-1): GAGVSQTPSNKVTEKGKYVELRCDPISGHTALYWYRQSLGQGPEFLIYFQGTGAADDSGLPNDRFFAVRPEGSVSTLKIQRTERGDSAVYLCASSLRRAERAFFGQGTRLTVV.

This clone showed up just a few times. The chain joins TRBV10-2 to TRBJ1-5, with TRBD1 matching over 9 bases. Germline CDR1 WSHSY, CDR2 SAAADI. Trimming took 10 bases from V and 7 from J; bases not matched to a gene: 8. The CDR3 consists of 13 residues. CDR3 loop: CATSQGARQPQHF. The CDR3 DNA reads as TGCGCCACATCACAGGGGGCCCGCCAGCCCCAGCATTTT.

The V and J genes are TRBV2 and TRBJ2-1; 11 bases are shared with TRBD2. Germline CDR1 SNHLY, CDR2 FYNNEI. CDR3 length: 15 amino acids. The ends lost 8 bases at V and 9 bases at J; junction bases unmatched: 12. The CDR3 coding sequence is TGTGCCAGCTTATTACCCGGGACTAGCGGCGCTGAGCAGTTCTTC. Translated, it gives CASLLPGTSGAEQFF.

CDR3 in amino acids: CASSFQGLQETQYF. The CDR3 nucleotides are TGTGCCAGCAGCTTCCAGGGACTCCAAGAGACCCAGTACTTC. This chain uses TRBV7-2 with TRBJ2-5, with D possibly matching TRBD2 (6 bases). V was shortened by 3 bases and J by 1 base, with 9 bases between the two germline ends. CDR1 and CDR2 (germline): SGHTA, FQGNSA. The length of the CDR3 is 14 residues.

The V gene is TRBV5-4, the J gene TRBJ1-2; tentatively, D is TRBD1 (5 bases). V gave up 2 bases and J gave up 4 bases, with 18 bases separating them. The CDR3 contains 16 residues. Germline values: CDR1 SGHNT, CDR2 YYREEE (reference sequence). The CDR3 sequence: CASSFLAGTHGYGYTF. The CDR3, as DNA: TGTGCCAGCAGCTTTTTAGCGGGGACCCATGGCTATGGCTACACCTTC.

This chain joins TRBV7-9 and TRBJ2-2; D call uncertain. This CDR3 is 14 amino acids long. CDR1 is SEHNR and CDR2 is FQNEAQ in the germline V gene (reference sequence). Trimming took off 5 bases at V and 0 bases at J, with 7 bases between the two ends. The CDR3 sequence is CASSQSSNTGELFF. The DNA of the CDR3 is TGTGCCAGCAGCCAAAGCTCGAACACCGGGGAGCTGTTTTTT.

The chain couples TRBV19 to TRBJ2-2; possibly TRBD1 or TRBD2 for D (6 bases each). The CDR3 loop spans 14 amino acids. V was shortened by 7 bases and J by 7 bases, with 16 bases between the two germline ends. The germline CDR1 and CDR2 sequences are LNHDA and SQIVND (reference sequence). The CDR3 nucleotides read TGTGCCAGTACTCCGGGGGCGCAATTCGGGGAGCTGTTTTTT. Translation gives CASTPGAQFGELFF. Combining the CDR3 with reference TRBV19 and TRBJ2-2 gives the whole variable domain DGGITQSPKYLFRKEGQNVTLSCEQNLNHDAMYWYRQDPGQGLRLIYYSQIVNDFQKGDIAEGYSVSREKKESFPLTVTSAQKNPTAFYLCASTPGAQFGELFFGEGSRLTVL.

This clone showed up just once. The chain has TRBV5-1 and TRBJ2-7; 9 bases fit TRBD1. The germline CDR1 and CDR2 sequences are SGHRS and YFSETQ. After removal of 1 base from V and 2 bases from J, the junction contained 7 bases not matched to a gene. CDR3 length: 16 residues. The CDR3 loop reads CASSLIDRGLTYEQYF. The CDR3 DNA follows: TGCGCCAGCAGCTTGATCGACAGGGGGTTAACCTACGAGCAGTACTTC.

This sequence joins TRBV5-8 and TRBJ2-1; the D gene could be TRBD1 or TRBD2 (6 bases each). The ends were cut back, 1 base at V and 2 bases at J, with 16 bases in the middle. CDR1 is SGHTS and CDR2 is YDEGEE in the germline V gene. The CDR3 is made up of 17 amino acids. The CDR3 loop reads CASSLSSGAATYNEQFF. In DNA, the CDR3 is TGTGCCAGCAGCTTGAGTTCGGGGGCGGCTACCTACAATGAGCAGTTCTTC.

The chain employs TRBV3-1 (or the pseudogene TRBV3-2) and TRBJ1-1, with D unclear. CDR3 length: 14 amino acids. Trimming took off 0 bases at V and 1 base at J, with 6 bases between the two ends. Per germline, CDR1 LGHDT and CDR2 YNNKEL (reference sequence). The CDR3 spells CASSQEPGNTEAFF. In DNA, the CDR3 is TGTGCCAGCAGCCAAGAGCCAGGGAACACTGAAGCTTTCTTT.

The gene calls are TRBV4-1 and TRBJ1-2; D ambiguous. The V gene lost 4 bases and the J gene lost 8 bases, with 14 bases spanning the gap. The CDR3 length is 13 residues. Germline-derived CDR1 and CDR2 are MGHRA and YSYEKL. The CDR3 loop is CASSPPQGYGYTF. In nucleotides, the CDR3 is TGCGCCAGCAGCCCCCCCCAAGGGTACGGCTACACCTTC.

In DNA form, the CDR3 reads TGTGCCAGCAGCTTGGACAGGGCTGGGGAGCTGTTTTTT. Its protein is CASSLDRAGELFF. The chain has TRBV5-4 and TRBJ2-2, with D perhaps matching TRBD1 (6 bases). V lost 0 bases, J lost 8 bases, and 8 bases lay in between. Germline assignment: CDR1 SGHNT and CDR2 YYREEE (reference sequence). The CDR3 sequence is 13 residues long.

The chain recombines TRBV7-3 with TRBJ1-1, with unresolved D. CDR1 and CDR2 (germline): SGHTA, FQGTGA. This CDR3 has 13 residues. The V and J ends lost 6 bases and 2 bases respectively, with 10 bases between them. The CDR3 spells CASRLTLNTEAFF. In nucleotides, the CDR3 is TGTGCCAGCAGATTGACCCTTAACACTGAAGCTTTCTTT.

This chain links TRBV19 with TRBJ2-5, with 7 nucleotides matching TRBD2. J gave up 4 bases and V 5 bases, and 7 bases lay outside the gene matches. The CDR3 consists of 14 residues. The germline CDR1 and CDR2 sequences are LNHDA and SQIVND (reference sequence). This chain's CDR3 is CASSPAVAGETQYF. Here the CDR3 DNA reads TGTGCCAGTAGTCCTGCGGTAGCGGGAGAGACCCAGTACTTC.

The chain employs TRBV29-1 and TRBJ2-1; TRBD2 might be the D (5 bases). The CDR3 sequence is 15 residues long. V dropped 4 bases and J dropped 0 bases, with 13 bases sitting between them. Germline loops: CDR1 SQVTM, CDR2 ANQGSEA. DNA of the CDR3: TGCAGCGTTGCGGCGGGCGTGGGCTCCTACAATGAGCAGTTCTTC. Translating gives CSVAAGVGSYNEQFF.

This sequence joins TRBV27 and TRBJ2-1; 10 nucleotides match TRBD2. The CDR3 runs 18 residues. The junction had 11 bases not matched to a gene; V was cut back by 3 bases and J by 3 bases. Germline loops: CDR1 MNHEY, CDR2 SMNVEV (reference sequence). The CDR3 reads CASSFSWASGRRYNEQFF. In DNA, the CDR3 is TGTGCCAGCAGTTTCTCCTGGGCTAGCGGGAGACGCTACAATGAGCAGTTCTTC.